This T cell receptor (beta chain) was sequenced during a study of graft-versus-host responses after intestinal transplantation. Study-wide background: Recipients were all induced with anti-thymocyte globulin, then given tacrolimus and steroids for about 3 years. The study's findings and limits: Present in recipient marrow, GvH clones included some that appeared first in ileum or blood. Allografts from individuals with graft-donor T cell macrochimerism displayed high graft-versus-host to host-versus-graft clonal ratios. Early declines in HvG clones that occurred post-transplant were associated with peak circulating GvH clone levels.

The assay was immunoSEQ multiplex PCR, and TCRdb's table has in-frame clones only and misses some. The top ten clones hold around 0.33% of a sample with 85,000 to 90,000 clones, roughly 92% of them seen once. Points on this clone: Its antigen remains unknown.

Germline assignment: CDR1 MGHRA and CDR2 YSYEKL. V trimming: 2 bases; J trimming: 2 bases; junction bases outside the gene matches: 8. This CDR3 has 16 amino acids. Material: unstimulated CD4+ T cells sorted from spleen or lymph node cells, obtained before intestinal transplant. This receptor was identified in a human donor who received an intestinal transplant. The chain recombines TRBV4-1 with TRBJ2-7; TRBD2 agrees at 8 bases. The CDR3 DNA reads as TGCGCCAGCAGCCAACTCTGGACGGGAGGGCCCTACGAGCAGTACTTC. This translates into CASSQLWTGGPYEQYF.